This T cell receptor (beta chain) was captured in a study of quantifying T cell responses using KT2 cells. Study as a whole: Reverse transcription used primers in the TCR alpha and beta constant regions. Under optimum conditions, T4 ligation efficiency was estimated at more than 9.5%.

CDR3 size: 16 residues. J gave up 8 bases and V 3 bases, and 18 bases lay outside the gene matches. CDR1 is SQVTM, CDR2 ANQGSEA, per germline. This clonotype has ten or more counts. A single-stranded UMI oligo with SP2 sequence was ligated to cDNA 3' ends. The first PCR ran 3 to 5 cycles with an equimolar RC1.1 and RC1.2 beta primer mix. TCR alpha and beta chains were handled separately starting at the second PCR. In TCRdb, the UMI-ligation and nested PCR reads were re-called with MiXCR into one record per CDR3 protein. The data hold around 30,000 distinct CDR3 sequences, with about 9.4% observed a single time.

The TCR originated in a human donor. Input material: PBMCs spiked with cells of the T cell clone KT2. The chain is built from TRBV29-1 and TRBJ1-2; TRBD1 agrees at 7 bases. CDR3 DNA sequence: TGCAGCGTTGACCTAGGTGGCAGGGGGGATCTGGGAGGCTACACCTTC. It codes for CSVDLGGRGDLGGYTF. Using reference TRBV29-1 and TRBJ1-2 for the parts outside the CDR3, the full variable domain is SAVISQKPSRDICQRGTSLTIQCQVDSQVTMMFWYRQQPGQSLTLIATANQGSEATYESGFVIDKFPISRPNLTFSTLTVSNMSPEDSSIYLCSVDLGGRGDLGGYTFGSGTRLTVV.